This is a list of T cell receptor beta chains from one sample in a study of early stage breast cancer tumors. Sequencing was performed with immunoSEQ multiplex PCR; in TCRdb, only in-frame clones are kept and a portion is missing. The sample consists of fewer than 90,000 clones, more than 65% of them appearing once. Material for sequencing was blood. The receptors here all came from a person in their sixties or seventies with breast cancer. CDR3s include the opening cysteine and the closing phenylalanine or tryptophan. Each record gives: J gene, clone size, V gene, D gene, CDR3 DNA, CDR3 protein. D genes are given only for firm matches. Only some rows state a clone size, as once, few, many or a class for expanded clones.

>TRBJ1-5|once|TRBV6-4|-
TGTGCCAGCAGTGAGGACAGTTCGCGTTATAGCAATCAGCCCCAGCATTTT
CASSEDSSRYSNQPQHF
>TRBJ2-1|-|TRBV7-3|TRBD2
TGTGCCAGCTCTGGGGCGGGAGTCAGCAATGAGCAGTTCTTC
CASSGAGVSNEQFF
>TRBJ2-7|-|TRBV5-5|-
TGTGCCAGCAGCCTGTCCCGGAACGAGCAGTACTTC
CASSLSRNEQYF
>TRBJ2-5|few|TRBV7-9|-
TGTGCCAGCAGCTTATCGGAGTACCAAGAGACCCAGTACTTC
CASSLSEYQETQYF
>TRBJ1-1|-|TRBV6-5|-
TGTGCCAGCAGTAACCCGCAGGGGAAGGCTGAAGCTTTCTTT
CASSNPQGKAEAFF
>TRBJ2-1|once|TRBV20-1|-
TGCAGAGATCCCTTGAACAAGCAGTTCTTC
CRDPLNKQFF
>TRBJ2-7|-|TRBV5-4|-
TGTGCCAGCAGCCCCCCGGGGGGCTTATCCTACGAGCAGTACTTC
CASSPPGGLSYEQYF
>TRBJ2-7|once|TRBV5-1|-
TGCGCCAGCAGCTTGGAACAGGACCGCGAGCAGTACTTC
CASSLEQDREQYF
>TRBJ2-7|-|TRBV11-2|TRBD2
TGTGCCAGCAGCTTCGGTTCTGGCGGGAGCGACGAGCAGTACTTC
CASSFGSGGSDEQYF
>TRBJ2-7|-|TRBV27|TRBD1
TGTGCCAGCAGTTTATCGGGGCCGAGACAGGGCTACGAGCAGTACTTC
CASSLSGPRQGYEQYF
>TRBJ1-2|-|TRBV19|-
TGTGCCAGTAGTATAGGTTACGGCTGGGAAAACTATGGCTACACCTTC
CASSIGYGWENYGYTF
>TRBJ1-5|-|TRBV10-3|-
TGTGCCATCAGTGAGTCTGGGGGCGGGCAGCCCCAGCATTTT
CAISESGGGQPQHF
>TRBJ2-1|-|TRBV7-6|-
TGTGCCAGCAGCTTAGCCGGGGTTAGGACCTACAATGAGCAGTTCTTC
CASSLAGVRTYNEQFF
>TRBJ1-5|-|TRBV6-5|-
TGTGCCAGCAGCATCGACAGAACTCAGCCCCAGCATTTT
CASSIDRTQPQHF
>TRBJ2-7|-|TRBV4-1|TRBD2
TGCGCCAGCAGCCACCTAGCGGGAGGGCCCTACGAGCAGTACTTC
CASSHLAGGPYEQYF
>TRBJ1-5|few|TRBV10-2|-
TGCGCCAGCCACCCGGGGGGTGGGGTTCAGCCCCAGCATTTT
CASHPGGGVQPQHF
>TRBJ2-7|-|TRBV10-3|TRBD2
TGTGCCATCAGGGCCCTGGCGGGGGGTTTAAACGAGCAGTACTTC
CAIRALAGGLNEQYF
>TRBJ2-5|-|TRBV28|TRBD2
TGTGCCAGCAGTTCCTTCGGGACTAACTATCAAGAGACCCAGTACTTC
CASSSFGTNYQETQYF
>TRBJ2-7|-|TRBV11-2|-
TGTGCCAGCAGCTTATGGGTAGGCTACGAGCAGTACTTC
CASSLWVGYEQYF
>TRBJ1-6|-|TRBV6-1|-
TGTGCCAGCAGTGATAGGGGGGGTTCACCCCTCCACTTT
CASSDRGGSPLHF
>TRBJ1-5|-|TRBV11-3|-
TGTGCCAGCTGGGGCCCCTTATGTGATCCGGGTCAGCCCCAGCATTTT
CASWGPLCDPGQPQHF
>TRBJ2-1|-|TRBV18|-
TGTGCCAGCTCACCAGGAGGGTACAATGAGCAGTTCTTC
CASSPGGYNEQFF